Given below is one T cell receptor beta chain in context. What it recognizes is unknown. This sample was included in a study of CD8+ T cells in alopecia areata. Study background: Treated patients were given 5 to 10 mg oral tofacitinib twice daily. The drug, tofacitinib, lasted 6 to 18 months, followed by 6 months off drug. Study-level findings and limits: Shared TCR sequences were less clear between patients than in mice, possibly partly from HLA diversity.

The authors extracted RNA and reverse transcribed it into cDNA as the sequencing template. Produced via immunoSEQ multiplex PCR; TCRdb's table is partial and in-frame only. The table shows about 180,000 clones, with 63% occurring only once. This CDR3 is built from 15 residues. V was pared by 6 bases and J by 2 bases, with 16 bases between. Per the germline V gene, CDR1 is KGHSH and CDR2 is LQKENI. This chain uses TRBV18 with TRBJ2-5; unclear D gene. The sample was CD4+ T cells sorted from blood, taken at week 0. This sequence was found in a human donor with alopecia areata. CDR3 DNA: TGTGCCAGCTCGCCCCTCCCTTTGCGGCAAGAGACCCAGTACTTC. Translated, it gives CASSPLPLRQETQYF.